This T cell receptor (beta chain) was recovered during a study of blood T cell repertoires in COVID-19 (TCRdb year 2020). Regarding the research as a whole: Samples covering the acute and convalescent phases of COVID-19 were provided by collaborators in the United States, Italy and Spain. The material from the prospective study consisted of cDNA or gDNA derived from T cells, B-cell-depleted T cells, or PBMCs. The dataset comprised deeply sampled blood TCRbeta repertoires from subjects exposed to, actively infected with, or recovered from COVID-19. The repertoires were released in a freely available public database meant as a resource for research on the immune response to SARS-CoV-2. Samples were obtained from the ongoing ImmuneRACE study (first 160 participants) and from over 1,000 subjects provided by 6 global collaborators. Nearly every sample came with metadata listing a de-identified subject ID, COVID-19 status, age in years and sex. Where HLA class I and class II types were available, the types were taken from metadata supplied by the sample provider, not from assay-based typing.

The germline V gene specifies MNHNS as CDR1 and SASEGT as CDR2. V gives up 0 bases and J gives up 0 bases, and the segment between their germline ends measures 11 bases. From cysteine to phenylalanine, the CDR3 is 16 amino acids long. Left in the record is the CDR3 DNA by itself, 48 bases read in frame from the first base. Study-wide findings and limitations: How much clinical and demographic metadata was included differed by source and by participant, and the metadata was provided uncurated.

This clone has just one count. Its recognized antigen is unknown. No much larger clone is present one base from it, and per-base qualities are unavailable. Enrolling through a virtual design, the prospective study's participants ranged in age from roughly 18 to 90 years and lived across 20 to 30 United States geographic areas. In the prospective study, participants were assigned to cohorts based on the clinical history participants reported in a screening survey and a study questionnaire. In the prospective study, mobile phlebotomists collected whole blood, serum and a nasopharyngeal or oropharyngeal swab from each participant. Participants in the prospective study had the option to provide additional blood draws and questionnaires over a roughly two-month period. Before DNA extraction, prospective study blood samples were shipped either frozen or at room temperature. The immunoSEQ Assay, a bias-controlled multiplex PCR, was used to amplify TCRbeta CDR3 regions from genomic DNA. Per the authors' processing: Nucleated cell counts per sample were estimated from amplification of reference gene primers within the assay. Sequence reads were collapsed and filtered to measure the absolute abundance of every unique TCRbeta CDR3 rearrangement. For each sample, productive Simpson clonality was calculated by taking the square root of Simpson's diversity index across productive rearrangements. TCRdb holds this immuneACCESS table with in-frame rearrangements only. Some clones are missing; in checked studies, unresolved V genes explain under half, and the rest has no known cause. V and J calls and clone size are those listed in that table; D and trimming were worked out from the DNA. This sample comprises approximately 200,000 clones, 80% to 90% of them detected only once. The ten top clones hold about 3% of the sample.

This chain is built from TRBV6-1 and TRBJ1-2; the D segment cannot be called with confidence. Specimen: PBMCs or T cells enriched from blood (not recorded which). This TCR was sampled from a woman aged 18-30 years in a cohort exposed to, infected with or recovered from COVID-19 (not recorded which). The CDR3 reads as follows: CASSEAAGPANYGYTF. The bases read TGTGCCAGCAGTGAAGCGGCGGGTCCGGCTAACTATGGCTACACCTTC.